Shown below are 7 T cell receptor beta chains from a single sample sequenced in a study of T-cell memory formation after mild COVID-19. TCRdb re-derived calls from the 5' RACE reads in MiXCR, one entry per CDR3 protein. The sample has around 340,000 distinct CDR3 sequences, roughly 21% seen once. The material sequenced was PBMCs or a T cell subset sorted from them (not recorded which). The receptors originated from an adult woman who had mild COVID-19 (a few samples of this study predate the infection). Cell type and time point are not known.

This clonotype occurred a few times. This chain links TRBV20-1 with TRBJ2-1; TRBD2 aligns across 10 bases. CDR3 length: 17 amino acids. The germline CDR1 and CDR2 sequences are DFQATT and SNEGSKA (reference sequence). The V gene end was trimmed by 0 bases and the J gene end by 7 bases; junction bases not matched to a gene: 12. Here the CDR3 reads CSARDGEAGGEMNEQFF. The CDR3 DNA reads as TGCAGTGCTAGAGATGGGGAAGCGGGAGGGGAGATGAATGAGCAGTTCTTC.

This clonotype was seen more than once but under ten times. V and J are TRBV29-1 and TRBJ2-1; 8 positions agree with TRBD2. Unmatched junction bases numbered 6, after V lost 4 bases and J lost 7 bases. The CDR3 totals 13 residues. Germline CDR1 is SQVTM and CDR2 is ANQGSEA. The CDR3 DNA reads TGCAGCGTTGGCGGCGGGAGGTTAAATGAGCAGTTCTTC. Encoded protein: CSVGGGRLNEQFF.

This clonotype occurred many times. This chain links TRBV7-2 with TRBJ2-4; 7 bases match TRBD2. The V segment lost 4 bases and the J segment 6 bases; nucleotides outside the gene matches: 9. Germline loops: CDR1 SGHTA, CDR2 FQGNSA. This CDR3 region has 15 residues. For the CDR3, the DNA is TGTGCCAGCAGCTCGTCTCGGGCTAGCGGAAACATTCAGTACTTC. This encodes CASSSSRASGNIQYF.

The rearrangement uses TRBV14 and TRBJ2-1; D is tentatively TRBD1 or TRBD2 (5 bases each). The CDR3 is made up of 14 amino acids. Germline V gene sequence: CDR1 SGHDN, CDR2 FVKESK. V gave up 3 bases and J gave up 8 bases, with 14 bases separating them. The CDR3 region is CASSQTGTRHEQFF. CDR3 sequence (DNA): TGTGCCAGCAGCCAGACCGGGACCCGCCATGAGCAGTTCTTC.

In its sample, this clonotype was seen a few times. The chain recombines TRBV29-1 with TRBJ2-5, with TRBD2 matching 7 bases. Trimming took 2 bases from V and 4 from J; bases not matched to a gene: 7. Germline V gene sequence: CDR1 SQVTM, CDR2 ANQGSEA. The CDR3 covers 14 residues. CDR3 sequence (DNA): TGCAGCGTTGAAACACCCTTAGCGGGAGAGACCCAGTACTTC. Translation: CSVETPLAGETQYF.

The V and J genes are TRBV6-2 or TRBV6-3 and TRBJ2-2, with D possibly matching TRBD2 (6 bases). V dropped 6 bases and J dropped 0 bases, with 11 bases sitting between them. CDR3 length: 15 residues. Germline CDR1 and CDR2: MNHEY and SVGEGT. CDR3 nucleotides: TGTGCCAGCAGCCGCGGGGACCCGAACACCGGGGAGCTGTTTTTT. Its translation is CASSRGDPNTGELFF.

This chain links TRBV7-9 with TRBJ1-1; 7 bases are shared with TRBD1. The CDR3 sequence is 13 residues long. V was pared by 4 bases and J by 5 bases, with 4 bases of the junction left unmatched. The germline V gene encodes CDR1 SEHNR and CDR2 FQNEAQ (reference sequence). CDR3 loop: CASSSRQGTEAFF. In nucleotides, the CDR3 is TGTGCCAGCAGCTCCCGACAGGGTACTGAAGCTTTCTTT.